The 20 T cell receptor beta chains below come from one sample, sequenced in a study of CD8 T cells in ankylosing spondylitis. Study conclusions and caveats: Among TCR beta sequences, a motif of under ten highly homologous variants appeared characteristic of ankylosing spondylitis blood.

No antigen has been identified for these receptors. TCRdb re-called the 5' RACE reads with MiXCR, one entry per CDR3 protein. Found here are some 840,000 distinct CDR3 sequences, about 11% of them singletons; the top ten hold around 0.51%. Source material: blood, either unsorted or a sorted T cell fraction (not recorded which). The receptors come from a male donor with ankylosing spondylitis.

This clonotype showed up just a few times. V gene TRBV29-1 combines with J gene TRBJ2-7; D gene unclear. The V end was cut by 5 bases, the J end by 8 bases, with 7 bases between. This CDR3 region has 9 residues. Looked up from germline, CDR1 is SQVTM and CDR2 is ANQGSEA. In DNA form, the CDR3 reads TGCAGCGTTCCCCTCAAGCAGTACTTC. Amino acids: CSVPLKQYF.

This clonotype came up a few times. The CDR3: CASSRAAEKLFF. The CDR3, as DNA: TGTGCCAGCAGCAGGGCCGCAGAAAAACTGTTTTTT. The chain links TRBV7-9 to TRBJ1-4; D not resolved. Looked up from germline, CDR1 is SEHNR and CDR2 is FQNEAQ (reference sequence). The CDR3 length is 12 residues. The V end was cut by 5 bases, the J end by 8 bases, with 9 bases between.

This clonotype was detected a few times. The rearrangement uses TRBV7-2 and TRBJ1-2; D might be TRBD1 (5 bases). The CDR3 is made up of 14 amino acids. Germline V gene sequence: CDR1 SGHTA, CDR2 FQGNSA. Trimming shortened V by 1 base and J by 7 bases, and 13 bases separated the two germline ends. In nucleotides, the CDR3 is TGTGCCAGCAGCTTAGGGTGGGGCCTCTTTGGCTACACCTTC. Translated: CASSLGWGLFGYTF.

This clonotype was seen a few times. The chain has TRBV7-2 and TRBJ1-1; 7 bases map to TRBD1. After removal of 8 bases from V and 0 bases from J, the junction contained 6 bases not matched to a gene. This CDR3 is built from 14 residues. The V gene's germline CDR1 is SGHTA and CDR2 FQGNSA. The DNA of the CDR3 is TGTGCCAGCGGACGACAGGGTATGAACACTGAAGCTTTCTTT. Residues: CASGRQGMNTEAFF.

The genes are TRBV10-3 and TRBJ2-2; 8 bases agree with TRBD1. Per germline, CDR1 ENHRY and CDR2 SYGVKD. This CDR3 is built from 14 residues. Losses at the gene ends were 7 bases for V and 3 bases for J; bases not matched to a gene: 4. CDR3 protein: CAIIPDRDTGELFF. In DNA form, the CDR3 reads TGTGCCATCATCCCGGACAGGGACACCGGGGAGCTGTTTTTT.

This clonotype was detected a few times. The CDR3 protein is CASSIQDNNEQFF. CDR3 DNA: TGCGCCAGCAGCATACAGGATAACAATGAGCAGTTCTTC. J is TRBJ2-1 and V is TRBV5-1; the D gene is possibly TRBD1 (5 bases). Germline assignment: CDR1 SGHRS and CDR2 YFSETQ. The CDR3 is 13 amino acids. V dropped 4 bases and J dropped 5 bases, with 10 bases sitting between them.

The genes are TRBV29-1 and TRBJ2-7; no reliable D call. The V gene lost 4 bases and the J gene lost 4 bases, with 11 bases spanning the gap. The CDR3 sequence is 12 residues long. CDR1 is SQVTM and CDR2 is ANQGSEA in the germline V gene. The DNA of the CDR3 is TGCAGCGTTGGGGTGGGCGTATACGAGCAGTACTTC. Its protein is CSVGVGVYEQYF.

This clonotype appeared a few times. This chain connects TRBV6-1 to TRBJ2-7; TRBD2 matches 7 bases. Germline assignment: CDR1 MNHNS and CDR2 SASEGT. The CDR3 has 15 amino acids. The J segment lost 2 bases and the V segment lost 6 bases, leaving 10 bases of the junction unmatched. The CDR3 sequence: CASRPSGGPTYEQYF. The CDR3 nucleotides read TGTGCCAGCAGACCTTCGGGGGGTCCGACCTACGAGCAGTACTTC.

The chain has TRBV20-1 and TRBJ2-3; tentatively, D is TRBD2 (7 bases). The CDR3 is made up of 16 amino acids. CDR1 and CDR2 from the germline V gene are DFQATT and SNEGSKA (reference sequence). V shed 4 bases and J shed 6 bases, with 23 bases lying between them. In nucleotides, the CDR3 is TGCAGTGCTACCACACTCCGCGGGGGCACTCGGGATACGCAGTATTTT. It translates to CSATTLRGGTRDTQYF.

For the CDR3, the DNA is TGTGCCACCAGTGACGCCCTCCCCCCTCTAGCGGCGTCCTACAATGAGCAGTTCTTC. Translated, it gives CATSDALPPLAASYNEQFF. The chain carries TRBV24-1 and TRBJ2-1, with 7 nucleotides matching TRBD2. Trimming cost V 4 bases and J 1 base; bases outside gene matches: 15. Germline CDR1 and CDR2: KGHDR and SFDVKD. The CDR3 has 19 amino acids.

The V and J genes are TRBV6-2 or TRBV6-3 and TRBJ2-7, with 8 bases aligning to TRBD1. The CDR3 is made up of 14 amino acids. V was clipped by 2 bases and J by 4 bases; unmatched bases: 4. The germline V gene has CDR1 MNHEY and CDR2 SVGEGT. The CDR3 loop is CASSYMGQVYEQYF. The CDR3 DNA reads TGTGCCAGCAGTTACATGGGACAGGTATACGAGCAGTACTTC.

The chain carries TRBV18 and TRBJ2-1; D may be TRBD1 (6 bases). V was shortened by 4 bases and J by 1 base, with 14 bases between the two germline ends. The CDR3 is 16 amino acids. The germline CDR1 and CDR2 sequences are KGHSH and LQKENI. CDR3 sequence reads: CASSLFTGISYNEQFF. CDR3 DNA: TGTGCCAGCTCACTATTTACAGGGATTTCCTACAATGAGCAGTTCTTC.

This clonotype came up many times. DNA for the CDR3: TGTGCCAGCAGTTTAGAACCAGGGGGGGGCACGGTCGAGACCCAGTACTTC. Its translation is CASSLEPGGGTVETQYF. The chain has TRBV12-3 or TRBV12-4 and TRBJ2-5; D possibly uses TRBD1 or TRBD2 (7 bases each). V lost 1 base and J lost 5, with 20 bases in between. This CDR3 has 17 amino acids.

The J gene is TRBJ2-7, the V gene TRBV6-5, with D tentatively TRBD2 (6 bases). V lost 0 bases and J lost 4, with 19 bases in between. Germline V CDR1 and CDR2: MNHEY, SVGAGI. CDR3 length equals 17 residues. CDR3 nucleotides: TGTGCCAGCAGTTACTCGAGGGCTTGGGGGAGGAGGTACGAGCAGTACTTC. Amino acid sequence: CASSYSRAWGRRYEQYF.

This clonotype occurred many times. The chain recombines TRBV10-3 with TRBJ1-1; 10 nucleotides align to TRBD1. The CDR3 runs 15 residues. The trim removed 3 bases at V and 3 bases at J, leaving 4 bases unmatched. Germline CDR1 ENHRY, CDR2 SYGVKD. CDR3 sequence (DNA): TGTGCCATCAGTGACCGGGACAGGGGATACACTGAAGCTTTCTTT. It yields the protein CAISDRDRGYTEAFF.

CDR3 coding DNA: TGTGCCAGCAGTTCTGACAAAGCGAACGAGCAGTACTTC. It encodes CASSSDKANEQYF. This sequence joins TRBV11-3 and TRBJ2-7; D ambiguous. The CDR3 is 13 residues long. Germline lookup yields CDR1 SGHNT and CDR2 YENEEA. Trimming shortened V by 6 bases and J by 5 bases, and 14 bases separated the two germline ends.

V and J are TRBV20-1 and TRBJ2-7, with a weak D call TRBD2 (6 bases). The V end lost 6 bases, the J end lost 0 bases, and 21 bases lay between the germline ends. Per germline, CDR1 DFQATT and CDR2 SNEGSKA (reference sequence). This CDR3 comprises 16 residues. DNA for the CDR3: TGCAGTGCCCCTAGAGTGGATCGGGGGATCTCCTACGAGCAGTACTTC. It yields the protein CSAPRVDRGISYEQYF.

This clonotype was counted at least ten times. The chain links TRBV7-2 to TRBJ2-3; TRBD2 agrees at 9 bases. CDR3 length: 15 residues. Trimming took 10 bases from V and 2 from J; bases not matched to a gene: 10. Per germline, CDR1 SGHTA and CDR2 FQGNSA. The CDR3 protein is CATTRAGGPTDTQYF. The CDR3, as DNA: TGTGCCACCACTCGGGCGGGGGGGCCCACAGATACGCAGTATTTT. Full variable domain (missing parts from reference TRBV7-2 and TRBJ2-3): GAGVSQSPSNKVTEKGKDVELRCDPISGHTALYWYRQSLGQGLEFLIYFQGNSAPDKSGLPSDRFSAERTGGSVSTLTIQRTQQEDSAVYLCATTRAGGPTDTQYFGPGTRLTVL.

Remarks on this clonotype: This CDR3 is missing its conserved last phenylalanine or tryptophan, likely due to a read error. V and J are TRBV28 and TRBJ1-1, with a possible D match to TRBD1 (5 bases). CDR3 length equals 14 residues. In germline, CDR1 is MDHEN, CDR2 SYDVKM. Between the trimmed V and J ends, which lost 4 bases and 1 base, there was a span of 10 bases. The chain's CDR3 is CASSSIRGNTEAFS. CDR3 in DNA: TGTGCCAGCAGTTCTATAAGGGGGAACACTGAAGCTTTCTCT.

The chain employs TRBV30 and TRBJ2-7; TRBD1 matches at 7 bases. CDR3 length: 14 residues. V lost 0 bases and J lost 11; bases outside the gene matches: 13. Germline V lookup: CDR1 GTSNPN, CDR2 SVGIG (reference sequence). The CDR3 sequence is CAWSVQSIPGQKYF. CDR3 DNA: TGTGCCTGGAGTGTCCAATCCATCCCGGGACAGAAGTACTTC. The whole variable domain, filled in from reference TRBV30 and TRBJ2-7, reads SQTIHQWPATLVQPVGSPLSLECTVEGTSNPNLYWYRQAAGRGLQLLFYSVGIGQISSEVPQNLSASRPQDRQFILSSKKLLLSDSGFYLCAWSVQSIPGQKYFGPGTRLTVT.